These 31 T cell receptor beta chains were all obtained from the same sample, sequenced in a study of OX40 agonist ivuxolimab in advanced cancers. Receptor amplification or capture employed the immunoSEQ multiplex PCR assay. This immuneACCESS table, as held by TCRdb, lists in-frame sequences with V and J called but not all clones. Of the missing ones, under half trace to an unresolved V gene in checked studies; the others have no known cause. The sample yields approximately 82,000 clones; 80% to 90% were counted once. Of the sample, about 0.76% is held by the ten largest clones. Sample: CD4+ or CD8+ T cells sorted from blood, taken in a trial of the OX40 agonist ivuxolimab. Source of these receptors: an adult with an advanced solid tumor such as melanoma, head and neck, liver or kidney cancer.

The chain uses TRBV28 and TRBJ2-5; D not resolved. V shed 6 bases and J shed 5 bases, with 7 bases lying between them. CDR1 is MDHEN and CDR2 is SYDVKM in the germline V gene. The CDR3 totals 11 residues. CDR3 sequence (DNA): TGTGCCAGCAGAGGACCCGAGACCCAGTACTTC. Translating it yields CASRGPETQYF.

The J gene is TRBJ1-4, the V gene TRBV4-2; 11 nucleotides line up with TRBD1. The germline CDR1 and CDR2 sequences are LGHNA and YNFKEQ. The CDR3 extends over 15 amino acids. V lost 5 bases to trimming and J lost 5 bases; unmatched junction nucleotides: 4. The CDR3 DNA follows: TGTGCCAGCAGCTTCGGGGACAGGGGGAATGAAAAACTGTTTTTT. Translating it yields CASSFGDRGNEKLFF.

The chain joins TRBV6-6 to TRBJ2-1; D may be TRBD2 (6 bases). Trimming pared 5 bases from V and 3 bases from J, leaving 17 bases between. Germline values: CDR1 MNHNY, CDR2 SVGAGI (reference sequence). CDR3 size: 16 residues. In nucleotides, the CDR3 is TGTGCCAGCAGTCCCGCTCAATGGACTAACTACAATGAGCAGTTCTTC. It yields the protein CASSPAQWTNYNEQFF.

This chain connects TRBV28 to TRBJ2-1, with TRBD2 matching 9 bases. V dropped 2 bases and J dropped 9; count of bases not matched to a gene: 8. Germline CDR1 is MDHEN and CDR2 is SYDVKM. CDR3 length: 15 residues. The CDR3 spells CASSLLAGGRGEQFF. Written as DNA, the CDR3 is TGTGCCAGCAGTTTACTGGCGGGAGGGCGGGGTGAGCAGTTCTTC.

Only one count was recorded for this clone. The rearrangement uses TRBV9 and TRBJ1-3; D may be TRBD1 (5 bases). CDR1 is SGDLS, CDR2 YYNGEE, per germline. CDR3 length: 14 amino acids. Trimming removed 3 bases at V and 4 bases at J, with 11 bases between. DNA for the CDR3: TGTGCCAGCAGCGAACAAGGGACGGGAAACACCATATATTTT. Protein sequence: CASSEQGTGNTIYF. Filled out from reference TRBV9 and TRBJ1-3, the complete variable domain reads DSGVTQTPKHLITATGQRVTLRCSPRSGDLSVYWYQQSLDQGLQFLIQYYNGEERAKGNILERFSAQQFPDLHSELNLSSLELGDSALYFCASSEQGTGNTIYFGEGSWLTVV.

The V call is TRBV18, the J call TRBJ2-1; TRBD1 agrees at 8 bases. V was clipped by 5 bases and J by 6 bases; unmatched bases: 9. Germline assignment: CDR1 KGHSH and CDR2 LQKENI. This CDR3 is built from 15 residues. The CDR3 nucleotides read TGTGCCAGCTCAGCTCTCGGGACAGGTACCAATGAGCAGTTCTTC. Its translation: CASSALGTGTNEQFF.

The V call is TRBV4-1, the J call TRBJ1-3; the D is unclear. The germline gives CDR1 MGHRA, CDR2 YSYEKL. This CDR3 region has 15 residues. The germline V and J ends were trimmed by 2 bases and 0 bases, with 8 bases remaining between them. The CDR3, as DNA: TGCGCCAGCAGCCAAACGGGCATCTCTGGAAACACCATATATTTT. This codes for CASSQTGISGNTIYF.

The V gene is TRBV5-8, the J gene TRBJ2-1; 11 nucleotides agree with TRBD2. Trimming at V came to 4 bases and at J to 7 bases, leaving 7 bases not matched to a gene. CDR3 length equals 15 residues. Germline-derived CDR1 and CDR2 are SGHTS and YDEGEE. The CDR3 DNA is TGTGCCAGCAGCAGCACTAGCGGGAGTGGAAATGAGCAGTTCTTC. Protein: CASSSTSGSGNEQFF. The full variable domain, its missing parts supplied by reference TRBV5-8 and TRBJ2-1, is EAGVTQSPTHLIKTRGQQATLRCSPISGHTSVYWYQQALGLGLQFLLWYDEGEERNRGNFPPRFSGRQFPNYSSELNVNALELEDSALYLCASSSTSGSGNEQFFGPGTRLTVL.

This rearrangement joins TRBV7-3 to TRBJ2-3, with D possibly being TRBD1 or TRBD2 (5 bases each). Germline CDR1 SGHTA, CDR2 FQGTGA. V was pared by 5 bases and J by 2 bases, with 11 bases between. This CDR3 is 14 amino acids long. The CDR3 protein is CASSPGRTTDTQYF. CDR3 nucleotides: TGTGCCAGCAGCCCGGGACGGACCACAGATACGCAGTATTTT.

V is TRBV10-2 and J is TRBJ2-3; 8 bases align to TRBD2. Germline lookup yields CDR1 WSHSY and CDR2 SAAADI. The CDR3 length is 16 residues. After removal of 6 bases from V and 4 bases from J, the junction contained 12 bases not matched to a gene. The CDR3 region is CASSYTPRAGADTQYF. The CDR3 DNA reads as TGCGCCAGCAGCTACACGCCTCGAGCGGGAGCAGATACGCAGTATTTT.

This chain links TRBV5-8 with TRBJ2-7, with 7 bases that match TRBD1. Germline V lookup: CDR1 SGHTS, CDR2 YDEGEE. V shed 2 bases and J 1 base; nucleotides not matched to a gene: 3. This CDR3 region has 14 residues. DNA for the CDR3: TGTGCCAGCAGCTTAAGGGGGCTTTCCTACGAGCAGTACTTC. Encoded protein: CASSLRGLSYEQYF.

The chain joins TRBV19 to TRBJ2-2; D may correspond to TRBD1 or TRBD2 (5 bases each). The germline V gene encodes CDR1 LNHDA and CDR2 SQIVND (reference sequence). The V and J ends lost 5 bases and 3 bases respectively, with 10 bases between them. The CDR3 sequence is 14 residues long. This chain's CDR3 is CASSEGRDTGELFF. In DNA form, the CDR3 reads TGTGCCAGTAGTGAGGGACGGGACACCGGGGAGCTGTTTTTT.

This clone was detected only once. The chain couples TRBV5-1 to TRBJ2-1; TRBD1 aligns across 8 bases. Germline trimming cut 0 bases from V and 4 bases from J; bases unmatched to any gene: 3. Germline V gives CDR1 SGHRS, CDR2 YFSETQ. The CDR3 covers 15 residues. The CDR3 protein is CASSLEGTGYNEQFF. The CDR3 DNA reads TGCGCCAGCAGCTTGGAAGGGACAGGTTACAATGAGCAGTTCTTC.

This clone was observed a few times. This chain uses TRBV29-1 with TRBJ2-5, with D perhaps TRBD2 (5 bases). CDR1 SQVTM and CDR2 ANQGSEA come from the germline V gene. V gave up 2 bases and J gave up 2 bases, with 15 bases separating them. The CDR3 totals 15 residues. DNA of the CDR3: TGCAGCGTTGAATATTCGGCGGGCCCTCAAGAGACCCAGTACTTC. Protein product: CSVEYSAGPQETQYF. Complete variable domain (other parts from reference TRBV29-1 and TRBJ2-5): SAVISQKPSRDICQRGTSLTIQCQVDSQVTMMFWYRQQPGQSLTLIATANQGSEATYESGFVIDKFPISRPNLTFSTLTVSNMSPEDSSIYLCSVEYSAGPQETQYFGPGTRLLVL.

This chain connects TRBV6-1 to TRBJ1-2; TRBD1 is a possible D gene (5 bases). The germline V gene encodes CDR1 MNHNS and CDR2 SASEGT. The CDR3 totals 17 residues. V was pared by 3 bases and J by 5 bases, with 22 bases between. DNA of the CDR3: TGTGCCAGCAGTGATCCGGGCAAGGGGAGAAAAGGATATGGCTACACCTTC. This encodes CASSDPGKGRKGYGYTF.

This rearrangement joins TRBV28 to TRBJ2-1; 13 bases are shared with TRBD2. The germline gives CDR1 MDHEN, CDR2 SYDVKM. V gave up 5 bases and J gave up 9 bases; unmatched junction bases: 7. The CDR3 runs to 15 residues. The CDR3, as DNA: TGTGCCAGCAGTGTGCCGGGACTAGCGGGAATTGAGCAGTTCTTC. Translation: CASSVPGLAGIEQFF.

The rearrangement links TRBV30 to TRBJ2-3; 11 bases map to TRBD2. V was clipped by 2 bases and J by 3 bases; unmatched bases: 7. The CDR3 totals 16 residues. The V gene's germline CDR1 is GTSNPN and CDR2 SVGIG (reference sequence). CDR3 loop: CAWSTLAGVGTDTQYF. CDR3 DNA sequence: TGTGCCTGGAGTACACTAGCGGGAGTTGGGACAGATACGCAGTATTTT.

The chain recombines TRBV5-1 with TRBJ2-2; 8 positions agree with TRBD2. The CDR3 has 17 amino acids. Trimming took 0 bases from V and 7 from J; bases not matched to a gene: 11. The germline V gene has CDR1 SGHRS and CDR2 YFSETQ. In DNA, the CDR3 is TGCGCCAGCAGCTTGGACAGCGGGAGTTCCCGGGGCGGGGAGCTGTTTTTT. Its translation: CASSLDSGSSRGGELFF.

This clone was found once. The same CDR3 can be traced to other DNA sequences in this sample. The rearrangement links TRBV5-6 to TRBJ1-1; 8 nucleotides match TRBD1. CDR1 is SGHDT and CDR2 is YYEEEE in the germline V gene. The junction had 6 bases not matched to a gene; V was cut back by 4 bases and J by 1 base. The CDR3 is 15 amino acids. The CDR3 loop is CASSKLDRGNTEAFF. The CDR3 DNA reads TGTGCCAGCAGCAAATTAGACAGGGGGAACACTGAAGCTTTCTTT.

The CDR3 nucleotides read TGCGCCAGCAGTGAGGGAGGGGCAGGCACAGATACGCAGTATTTT. Translating it yields CASSEGGAGTDTQYF. The chain employs TRBV10-1 and TRBJ2-3; D possibly corresponds to TRBD2 (6 bases). The CDR3 runs 15 residues. V was pared by 2 bases and J by 1 base, with 10 bases between. Germline V gives CDR1 WNHNN, CDR2 SYGVQD (reference sequence).

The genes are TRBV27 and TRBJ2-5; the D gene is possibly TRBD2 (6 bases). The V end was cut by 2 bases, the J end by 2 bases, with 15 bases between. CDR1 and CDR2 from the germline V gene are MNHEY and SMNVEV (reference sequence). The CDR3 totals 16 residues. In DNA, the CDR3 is TGTGCCAGCAGTTTAACGGCTTGGACTACACAAGAGACCCAGTACTTC. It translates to CASSLTAWTTQETQYF.

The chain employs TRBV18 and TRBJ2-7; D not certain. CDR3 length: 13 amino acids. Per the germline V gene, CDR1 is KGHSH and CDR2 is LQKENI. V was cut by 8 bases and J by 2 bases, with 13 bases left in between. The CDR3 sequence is CASITWGTYEQYF. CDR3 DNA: TGTGCCAGCATCACTTGGGGTACCTACGAGCAGTACTTC.

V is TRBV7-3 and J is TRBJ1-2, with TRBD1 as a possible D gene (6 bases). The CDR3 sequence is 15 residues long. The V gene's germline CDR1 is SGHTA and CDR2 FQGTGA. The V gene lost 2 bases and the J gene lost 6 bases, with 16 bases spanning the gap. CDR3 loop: CASSLGQGLMDGYTF. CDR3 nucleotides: TGTGCCAGCAGCTTAGGGCAGGGGTTGATGGATGGCTACACCTTC.

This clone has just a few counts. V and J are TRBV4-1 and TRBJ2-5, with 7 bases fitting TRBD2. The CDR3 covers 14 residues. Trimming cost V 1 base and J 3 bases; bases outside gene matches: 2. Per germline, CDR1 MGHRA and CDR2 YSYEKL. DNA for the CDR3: TGCGCCAGCAGCCAAGGACTAGCAGAAGAGACCCAGTACTTC. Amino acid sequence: CASSQGLAEETQYF.

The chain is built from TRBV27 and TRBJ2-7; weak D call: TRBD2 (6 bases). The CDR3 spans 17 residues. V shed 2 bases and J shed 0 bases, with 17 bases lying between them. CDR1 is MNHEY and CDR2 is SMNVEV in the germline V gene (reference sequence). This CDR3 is CASSLIGSSPRSYEQYF. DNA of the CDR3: TGTGCCAGCAGTTTAATCGGGAGTTCCCCTCGCTCCTACGAGCAGTACTTC.

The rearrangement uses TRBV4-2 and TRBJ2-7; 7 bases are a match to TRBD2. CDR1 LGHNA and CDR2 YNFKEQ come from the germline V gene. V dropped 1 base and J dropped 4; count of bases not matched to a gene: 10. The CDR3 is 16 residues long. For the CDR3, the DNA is TGTGCCAGCAGCCAAGGAACCGGCGGGAGCATATACGAGCAGTACTTC. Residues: CASSQGTGGSIYEQYF.

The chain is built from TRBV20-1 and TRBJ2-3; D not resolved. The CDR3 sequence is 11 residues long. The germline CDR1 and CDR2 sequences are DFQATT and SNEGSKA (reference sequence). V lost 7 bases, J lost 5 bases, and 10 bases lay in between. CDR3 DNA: TGCAGTGGAATGTTGGAAGATACGCAGTATTTT. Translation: CSGMLEDTQYF.

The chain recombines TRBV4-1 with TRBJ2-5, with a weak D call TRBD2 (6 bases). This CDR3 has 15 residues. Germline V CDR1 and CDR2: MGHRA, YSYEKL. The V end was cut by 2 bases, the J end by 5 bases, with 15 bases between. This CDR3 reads CASSQHPVAGETQYF. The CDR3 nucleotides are TGCGCCAGCAGCCAACATCCGGTGGCGGGGGAGACCCAGTACTTC.

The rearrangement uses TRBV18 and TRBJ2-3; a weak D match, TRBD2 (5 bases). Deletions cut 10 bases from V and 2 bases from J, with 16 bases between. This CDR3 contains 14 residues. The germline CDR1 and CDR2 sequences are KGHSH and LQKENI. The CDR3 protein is CATSPLSATDTQYF. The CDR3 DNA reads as TGTGCCACCTCCCCCCTTAGCGCCACAGATACGCAGTATTTT.

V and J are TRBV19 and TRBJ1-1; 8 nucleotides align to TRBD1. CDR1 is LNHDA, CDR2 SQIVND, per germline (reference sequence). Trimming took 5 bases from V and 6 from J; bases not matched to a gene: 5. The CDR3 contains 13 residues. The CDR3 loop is CASSQQGEAEAFF. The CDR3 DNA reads TGTGCCAGTAGTCAACAGGGGGAAGCTGAAGCTTTCTTT.

The CDR3 DNA sequence: TGTGCCAGCAAGATGGCTGCGGGCTCTGGAAACACCATATATTTT. Translation gives CASKMAAGSGNTIYF. The V gene is TRBV28, the J gene TRBJ1-3; no clear D gene. Looked up from germline, CDR1 is MDHEN and CDR2 is SYDVKM. V was pared by 7 bases and J by 0 bases, with 13 bases between. The CDR3 totals 15 residues.